This TCR beta chain appears in the sequencing data of a study of tumor and adjacent non-tumor tissue in lung cancer. Study observations and caveats: Tumor TCR diversity, when higher, was linked to shorter survival.

The template was RNA from unsorted bulk tissue. The normal lung tissue was taken more than 3 cm from the tumor edge. Three rounds of nested PCR, following a modified ARM-PCR protocol, produced the TCRbeta library. TCRdb reanalysed the multiplex PCR reads using MiXCR and keeps one entry per CDR3 protein. The sample records 85,000 or so distinct CDR3 sequences, 76% being singletons. Trimming pared 5 bases from V and 3 bases from J, leaving 14 bases between. This CDR3 has 14 amino acids. In germline, CDR1 is SGHRS, CDR2 YFSETQ. Points on this clonotype: Its antigen remains unknown. A much more abundant neighbour one base away suggests this may be a read error.

The source of this sequence is a woman in her forties or fifties with non-small cell lung cancer. V is TRBV5-1 and J is TRBJ1-1, with a tentative D call TRBD1 (5 bases). The source material was distant non-tumor lung tissue. CDR3 protein: CASRLWGGDTEAFF. CDR3 bases: TGCGCCAGCAGATTGTGGGGAGGGGACACTGAAGCTTTCTTT.